What follows is one T cell receptor (beta chain) and its context. Its matching antigen is unknown. Sequencing used immunoSEQ multiplex PCR; TCRdb keeps in-frame clones, though not all of them. The profile covers fewer than 400,000 clones, with 86% appearing a single time and around 0.84% taken by the ten largest. The length of the CDR3 is 15 residues. The V end was cut by 5 bases, the J end by 4 bases, with 15 bases between. Germline values: CDR1 SGHNT, CDR2 YENEEA. The record originates from a study of cytomegalovirus exposure and HLA in healthy donors. Study-level points and caveats: In a later analysis, first-cohort TCR clusters were found to tend to co-occur in the approximately 120 validation repertoires.

The receptor was isolated from a woman between 18 and 29 years old in good health and CMV-seronegative. The V call is TRBV11-3, the J call TRBJ2-1; D unresolved. What was sequenced was PBMCs. The CDR3 loop reads CASSPTSGGYNEQFF. In nucleotides, the CDR3 is TGTGCCAGCAGCCCGACCTCGGGTGGATACAATGAGCAGTTCTTC.